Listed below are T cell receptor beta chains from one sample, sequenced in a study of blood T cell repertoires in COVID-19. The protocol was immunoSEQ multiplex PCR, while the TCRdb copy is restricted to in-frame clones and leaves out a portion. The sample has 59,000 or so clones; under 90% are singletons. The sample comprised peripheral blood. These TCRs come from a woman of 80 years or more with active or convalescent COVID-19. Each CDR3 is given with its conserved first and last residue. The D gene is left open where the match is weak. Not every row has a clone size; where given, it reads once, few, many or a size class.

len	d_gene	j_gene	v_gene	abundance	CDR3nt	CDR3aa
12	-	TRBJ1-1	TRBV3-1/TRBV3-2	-	TGTGCCAGCAGCCAAAAAGACAGGGAAGCTTTCTTT	CASSQKDREAFF
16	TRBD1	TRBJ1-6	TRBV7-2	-	TGTGCCAGCAGCAGGGGACAGGGGAGGATAGATTCACCCCTCCACTTT	CASSRGQGRIDSPLHF
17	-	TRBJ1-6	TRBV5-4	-	TGTGCCAGCAGCTTGGGGGCAGGAGGCACCTATAATTCACCCCTCCACTTT	CASSLGAGGTYNSPLHF
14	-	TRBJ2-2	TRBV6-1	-	TGTGCCAGCAGTGAGAAGGGGGACACCGGGGAGCTGTTTTTT	CASSEKGDTGELFF
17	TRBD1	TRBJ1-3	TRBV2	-	TGTGCCAGCAGTGTCGGACAGGGAGGGTACTCTGGAAACACCATATATTTT	CASSVGQGGYSGNTIYF
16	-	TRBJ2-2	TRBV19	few	TGTGCCAGTAGTCTTAGCGGTACTACGAACACCGGGGAGCTGTTTTTT	CASSLSGTTNTGELFF
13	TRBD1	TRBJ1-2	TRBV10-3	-	TGTGCCATCAGCGGGACAGGGGAAGATGGCTACACCTTC	CAISGTGEDGYTF
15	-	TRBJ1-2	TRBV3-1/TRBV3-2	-	TGTGCCAGCAGCCAGCAATCTACAGCTAACTATGGCTACACCTTC	CASSQQSTANYGYTF
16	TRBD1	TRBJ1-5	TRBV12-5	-	TGTGCTAGTGGTCTGGGACAGGGAGTGGGCAATCAGCCCCAGCATTTT	CASGLGQGVGNQPQHF
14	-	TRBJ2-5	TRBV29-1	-	TGCAGCGTCGCCGACAGGGGAGGGGAAGAGACCCAGTACTTC	CSVADRGGEETQYF
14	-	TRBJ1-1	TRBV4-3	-	TGCGCCAGCAGCCAAGCGTCTCGGGGGACTGAAGCTTTCTTT	CASSQASRGTEAFF
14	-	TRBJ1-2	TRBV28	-	TGTGCCAGCAGTCGTAGCGTAGGGTCCTATGGCTACACCTTC	CASSRSVGSYGYTF
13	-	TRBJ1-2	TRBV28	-	TGTGCCAGCAGTTTTTCTCTCCAGGGCGATAGCAACTTC	CASSFSLQGDSNF
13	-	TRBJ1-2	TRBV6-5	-	TGTGCCAGCAGCGCAGGGGCAGGGTATGGCTACACCTTC	CASSAGAGYGYTF